The 18 T cell receptor beta chains in this list originate from one sample, sequenced in a study of T cell responses to AZD1222 COVID-19 vaccine. Produced via immunoSEQ multiplex PCR; TCRdb's table is partial and in-frame only. The table has about 210,000 clones, about 94% seen once; the top ten hold about 1.5%. This material consisted of peripheral blood, taken 28 days after the second dose of the MenACWY control vaccine. The origin of the receptors is an adult who received the MenACWY meningococcal vaccine as a control.

The rearrangement uses TRBV4-1 and TRBJ2-7; 9 nucleotides agree with TRBD2. The V segment lost 5 bases and the J segment 2 bases; nucleotides outside the gene matches: 7. The germline CDR1 and CDR2 sequences are MGHRA and YSYEKL. The CDR3 spans 15 residues. CDR3 sequence (DNA): TGCGCCAGCAGCGTTATAGCGGGGGACACCTACGAGCAGTACTTC. Its translation: CASSVIAGDTYEQYF.

V gene TRBV18 combines with J gene TRBJ1-1; D is perhaps TRBD1 (6 bases). The V gene's germline CDR1 is KGHSH and CDR2 LQKENI. The CDR3 is 14 residues long. With 4 bases removed from V and 1 base from J, the gap between germline ends came to 10 bases. The CDR3 nucleotides are TGTGCCAGCTCACTAGGGGGAACGAACACTGAAGCTTTCTTT. Translated: CASSLGGTNTEAFF.

This sequence joins TRBV4-2 and TRBJ2-7; 12 bases align to TRBD2. Germline values: CDR1 LGHNA, CDR2 YNFKEQ. J was trimmed by 4 bases and V by 0 bases; bases with no gene match: 4. This CDR3 spans 16 amino acids. CDR3 DNA: TGTGCCAGCAGCCAAGAGGGACTAGCGGGCCCATACGAGCAGTACTTC. It encodes CASSQEGLAGPYEQYF.

This chain connects TRBV6-5 to TRBJ2-2; D not certain. Germline CDR1 is MNHEY and CDR2 is SVGAGI. The V and J ends lost 0 bases and 4 bases respectively, with 6 bases between them. The CDR3 is 14 amino acids. CDR3 coding DNA: TGTGCCAGCAGTTACTCCGGTTTCACCGGGGAGCTGTTTTTT. Translated: CASSYSGFTGELFF.

CDR3 in amino acids: CASSQYSGNLYEQYF. The CDR3 DNA sequence: TGTGCCAGCAGCCAATATAGCGGTAACCTCTACGAGCAGTACTTC. The rearrangement joins TRBV3-1 (or the pseudogene TRBV3-2) to TRBJ2-7, with D possibly being TRBD2 (6 bases). Germline assignment: CDR1 LGHDT and CDR2 YNNKEL (reference sequence). V dropped 2 bases and J dropped 3 bases, with 14 bases sitting between them. CDR3 length: 15 residues.

The V and J genes are TRBV6-6 and TRBJ1-4; 8 nucleotides line up with TRBD1. Per germline, CDR1 MNHNY and CDR2 SVGAGI (reference sequence). V was clipped by 5 bases and J by 7 bases; unmatched bases: 12. The CDR3 loop spans 16 amino acids. Written as DNA, the CDR3 is TGTGCCAGCAGTACGGGACAGGATTTGTTTTCTGAAAAACTGTTTTTT. Translating gives CASSTGQDLFSEKLFF.

J is TRBJ2-3 and V is TRBV29-1; 8 bases agree with TRBD1. There are 12 residues in the CDR3. With 7 bases clipped from V and 3 bases from J, the junction kept 3 bases outside the gene matches. The V gene's germline CDR1 is SQVTM and CDR2 ANQGSEA. Here the CDR3 reads CSDDRGTDTQYF. CDR3 DNA sequence: TGCAGCGACGACAGGGGAACAGATACGCAGTATTTT.

The chain carries TRBV5-1 and TRBJ2-3, with a weak D call TRBD2 (6 bases). Trimming shortened V by 4 bases and J by 4 bases, and 19 bases separated the two germline ends. This CDR3 region has 16 residues. CDR1 and CDR2 (germline): SGHRS, YFSETQ. CDR3 in DNA: TGCGCCAGCAGCAGAACCCCTAGCGAGCGGTCAGATACGCAGTATTTT. This gives the protein CASSRTPSERSDTQYF.

This sequence joins TRBV30 and TRBJ2-6; D uncertain. This CDR3 has 13 amino acids. Trimming took off 2 bases at V and 0 bases at J, with 2 bases between the two ends. CDR1 is GTSNPN and CDR2 is SVGIG in the germline V gene (reference sequence). The CDR3 loop reads CAWSFSGANVLTF. Here the CDR3 DNA reads TGTGCCTGGAGTTTCTCTGGGGCCAACGTCCTGACTTTC.

The chain links TRBV30 to TRBJ2-2, with D uncertain. Deletions cut 0 bases from V and 6 bases from J, with 11 bases between. The CDR3 has 14 amino acids. Germline V gene lookup returns CDR1 GTSNPN and CDR2 SVGIG (reference sequence). CDR3 coding DNA: TGTGCCTGGAGTGTACAAGGAATCTCCGGGGAGCTGTTTTTT. The encoded protein is CAWSVQGISGELFF.

A remark on this clone: Mismatch with germline at one junction end may stem from a read error. The DNA for the CDR3 is TGTGCCAGCAGCCTAGCGAGGGATCAGCCCCAGCATTTT. The encoded protein is CASSLARDQPQHF. The genes are TRBV7-6 and TRBJ1-5; D call uncertain. The CDR3 has 13 residues. CDR1 is SGHVS and CDR2 is FNYEAQ in the germline V gene. Full variable domain (missing parts from reference TRBV7-6 and TRBJ1-5): GAGVSQSPRYKVTKRGQDVALRCDPISGHVSLYWYRQALGQGPEFLTYFNYEAQQDKSGLPNDRFSAERPEGSISTLTIQRTEQRDSAMYRCASSLARDQPQHFGDGTRLSIL.

The chain recombines TRBV3-1 (or the pseudogene TRBV3-2) with TRBJ2-2; no clear D gene. The CDR3 is made up of 14 amino acids. Per germline, CDR1 LGHDT and CDR2 YNNKEL (reference sequence). Trimming removed 8 bases at V and 6 bases at J, with 16 bases between. CDR3 bases: TGTGCCAGCGACCCCTTTTGGGCCCCCGGGGAGCTGTTTTTT. This sequence encodes CASDPFWAPGELFF.

V usage is TRBV6-5 and J usage is TRBJ2-5; D unclear. This CDR3 comprises 14 residues. The germline V gene encodes CDR1 MNHEY and CDR2 SVGAGI. The V end was cut by 6 bases, the J end by 0 bases, with 11 bases between. The CDR3 DNA reads as TGTGCCAGCAGCCTACTGCAGTACCAAGAGACCCAGTACTTC. Translated: CASSLLQYQETQYF.

This clone has a handful of counts. This chain links TRBV7-8 with TRBJ1-5; 9 bases line up with TRBD1. This CDR3 region has 16 residues. Losses at the gene ends were 3 bases for V and 1 base for J; bases not matched to a gene: 4. CDR1 is SGHVS and CDR2 is FQNEAQ in the germline V gene. In nucleotides, the CDR3 is TGTGCCAGCAGCTTGGGGACAGGGAAAAGCAATCAGCCCCAGCATTTT. This codes for CASSLGTGKSNQPQHF.

The chain recombines TRBV27 with TRBJ1-1, with 7 positions matching TRBD1. The germline CDR1 and CDR2 sequences are MNHEY and SMNVEV (reference sequence). V lost 7 bases and J lost 5; bases outside the gene matches: 7. The CDR3 spans 13 residues. The DNA of the CDR3 is TGTGCCAGCACAGGGGGGGGGCGAACTGAAGCTTTCTTT. This codes for CASTGGGRTEAFF.

This clone has only one observation. The chain links TRBV9 to TRBJ1-2; a weak D match, TRBD1 (5 bases). This CDR3 contains 13 residues. The germline V gene encodes CDR1 SGDLS and CDR2 YYNGEE. The V end was cut by 0 bases, the J end by 8 bases, with 11 bases between. The CDR3 loop reads CASSVDGGIGYTF. DNA for the CDR3: TGTGCCAGCAGCGTAGACGGGGGTATCGGCTACACCTTC.

The gene calls are TRBV2 and TRBJ2-5, with TRBD1 matching 9 bases. Germline lookup yields CDR1 SNHLY and CDR2 FYNNEI. J gave up 0 bases and V 8 bases, and 4 bases lay outside the gene matches. This CDR3 region has 14 residues. The CDR3 here is CASGDRVYQETQYF. The CDR3, as DNA: TGTGCCAGCGGGGACAGGGTCTACCAAGAGACCCAGTACTTC.

V usage is TRBV7-2 and J usage is TRBJ2-1, with 11 bases that match TRBD2. V was pared by 5 bases and J by 9 bases, with 9 bases of the junction left unmatched. Germline V lookup: CDR1 SGHTA, CDR2 FQGNSA. The CDR3 length is 15 residues. CDR3 nucleotide sequence: TGTGCCAGCAGCCTGACTAGCGGGGAAAAGATTGAGCAGTTCTTC. This gives the protein CASSLTSGEKIEQFF. Supplemented by reference TRBV7-2 and TRBJ2-1, the full variable domain reads GAGVSQSPSNKVTEKGKDVELRCDPISGHTALYWYRQSLGQGLEFLIYFQGNSAPDKSGLPSDRFSAERTGGSVSTLTIQRTQQEDSAVYLCASSLTSGEKIEQFFGPGTRLTVL.